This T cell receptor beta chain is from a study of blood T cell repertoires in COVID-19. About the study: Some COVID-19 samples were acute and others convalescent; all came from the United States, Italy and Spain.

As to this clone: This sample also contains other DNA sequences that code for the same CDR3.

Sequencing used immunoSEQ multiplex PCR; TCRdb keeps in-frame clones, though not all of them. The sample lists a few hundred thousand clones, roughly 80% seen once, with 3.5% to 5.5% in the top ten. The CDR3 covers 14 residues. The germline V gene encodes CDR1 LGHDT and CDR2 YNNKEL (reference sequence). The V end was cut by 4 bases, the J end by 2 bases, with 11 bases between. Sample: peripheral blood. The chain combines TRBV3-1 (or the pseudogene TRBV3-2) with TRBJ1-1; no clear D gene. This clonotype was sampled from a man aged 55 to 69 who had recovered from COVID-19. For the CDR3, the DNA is TGTGCCAGCAGCCTTCGGACGGGAAACACTGAAGCTTTCTTT. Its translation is CASSLRTGNTEAFF.